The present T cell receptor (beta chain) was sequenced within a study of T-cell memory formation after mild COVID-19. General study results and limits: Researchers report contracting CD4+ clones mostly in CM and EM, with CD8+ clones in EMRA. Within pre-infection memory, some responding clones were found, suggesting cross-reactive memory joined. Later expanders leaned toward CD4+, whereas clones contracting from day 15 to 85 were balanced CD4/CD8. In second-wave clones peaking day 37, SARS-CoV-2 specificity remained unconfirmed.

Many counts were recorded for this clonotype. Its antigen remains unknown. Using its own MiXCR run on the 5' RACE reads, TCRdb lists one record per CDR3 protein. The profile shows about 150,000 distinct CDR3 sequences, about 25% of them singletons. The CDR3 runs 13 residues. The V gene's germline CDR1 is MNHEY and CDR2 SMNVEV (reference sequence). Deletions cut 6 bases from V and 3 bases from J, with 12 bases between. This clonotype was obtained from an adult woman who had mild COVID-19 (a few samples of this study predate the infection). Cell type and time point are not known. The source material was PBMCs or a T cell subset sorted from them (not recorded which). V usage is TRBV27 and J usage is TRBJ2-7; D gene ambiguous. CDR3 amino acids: CASSLGTGYEQYF. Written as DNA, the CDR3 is TGTGCCAGCAGCTTAGGAACGGGCTACGAGCAGTACTTC.